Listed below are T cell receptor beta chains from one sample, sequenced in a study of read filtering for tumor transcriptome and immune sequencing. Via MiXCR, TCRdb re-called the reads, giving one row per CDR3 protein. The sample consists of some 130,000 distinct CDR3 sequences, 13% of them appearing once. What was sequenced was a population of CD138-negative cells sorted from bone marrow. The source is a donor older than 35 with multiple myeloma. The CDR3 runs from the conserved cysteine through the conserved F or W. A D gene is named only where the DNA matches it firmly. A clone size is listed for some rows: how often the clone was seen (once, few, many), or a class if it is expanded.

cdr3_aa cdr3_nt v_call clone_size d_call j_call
CASSYQGLNTEAFF TGTGCCAGCAGTTACCAGGGCCTGAACACTGAAGCTTTCTTT TRBV6-2/TRBV6-3 many . TRBJ1-1
CASSSHFAETQYF TGCGCCAGCAGCTCCCACTTCGCGGAGACCCAGTACTTC TRBV5-1 . . TRBJ2-5
CATFFPSDRNTGELFF TGTGCCACATTCTTTCCGTCGGACAGAAACACCGGGGAGCTGTTTTTT TRBV7-2 many . TRBJ2-2
CASSARDREAPKTEAFF TGTGCTAGCAGCGCCCGGGACAGGGAGGCTCCAAAGACTGAAGCTTTCTTT TRBV7-7 many TRBD1 TRBJ1-1
CATSDLGGDTGELFF TGTGCCACCAGTGATTTAGGGGGCGACACCGGGGAGCTGTTTTTT TRBV24-1 many TRBD1 TRBJ2-2
CATSGGAVGENTGELFF TGTGCCACCAGTGGGGGGGCTGTCGGGGAGAACACCGGGGAGCTGTTTTTT TRBV24-1 . . TRBJ2-2
CASSSKRGWNTEAFF TGTGCCAGCAGTTCCAAACGGGGGTGGAACACTGAAGCTTTCTTT TRBV12-3/TRBV12-4 many . TRBJ1-1
CAWREAGEETQYF TGTGCCTGGAGGGAGGCGGGAGAGGAGACCCAGTACTTC TRBV30 . TRBD2 TRBJ2-5
CAWSVGRGAPGEYF . TRBV30 few . TRBJ2-7
CASSYLRGTEAFF TGTGCCAGCAGCTACCTAAGGGGGACTGAAGCTTTCTTT TRBV7-9 once . TRBJ1-1
CASSYGTSGEGEQYF TGCGCCAGCAGCTACGGGACTAGCGGAGAGGGGGAGCAGTACTTC TRBV5-1 many TRBD2 TRBJ2-7
CASSHYNTGELFF TGTGCCAGCAGCCACTATAACACCGGGGAGCTGTTTTTT TRBV7-2 few . TRBJ2-2
CASSSNFREQFF TGTGCCAGCAGCTCGAACTTTCGTGAGCAGTTCTTC TRBV7-2 many . TRBJ2-1
CASSQIRRDRDGSYNEQFF TGTGCCAGCAGCCAGATTAGGCGGGACAGGGATGGCTCCTACAATGAGCAGTTCTTC TRBV14 many TRBD1 TRBJ2-1
CASEDRNRYYGYTF TGTGCCAGTGAGGACAGGAACCGTTACTATGGCTACACCTTC TRBV6-1 few TRBD1 TRBJ1-2
CASSPHLDLREQYF TGTGCCAGCAGCCCCCACTTGGACCTCCGCGAGCAGTACTTC TRBV5-5 many . TRBJ2-7
CASSFSSGSYEQYF TGTGCCAGCAGCTTTTCTAGCGGTTCCTACGAGCAGTACTTC TRBV5-5 many TRBD2 TRBJ2-7
CSVVLLKRTLNYGYTF TGCAGCGTTGTACTCCTTAAGAGGACACTTAACTATGGCTACACCTTC TRBV29-1 many . TRBJ1-2
CASSIARVGTTYNEQFF TGTGCCAGTAGTATAGCGAGGGTAGGGACCACCTACAATGAGCAGTTCTTC TRBV19 many . TRBJ2-1
CASSQDLTWTYNEQFF TGTGCCAGCAGCCAAGATCTAACCTGGACCTACAATGAGCAGTTCTTC TRBV4-2 many . TRBJ2-1
CASSLGEDTEAFF TGTGCCAGCAGCTTGGGGGAGGACACTGAAGCTTTCTTT TRBV5-6 many . TRBJ1-1
CASSQEGQKNQPQHF TGTGCCAGCAGCCAAGAAGGACAGAAGAATCAGCCCCAGCATTTT TRBV4-2 many . TRBJ1-5
CACSRERSQETQYF TGCGCCTGCAGCCGTGAGAGAAGCCAAGAGACCCAGTACTTC TRBV4-1 once . TRBJ2-5
CASSIDPPDEKLFF TGTGCCAGTAGTATAGATCCGCCGGACGAAAAACTGTTTTTT TRBV19 . . TRBJ1-4
CSVDGEGAVSEQFF TGCAGCGTTGATGGGGAGGGGGCAGTATCTGAACAGTTCTTC TRBV29-1 many . TRBJ2-1
CSVEVRRMGELFF TGCAGCGTTGAAGTGCGCAGAATGGGGGAGCTGTTTTTT TRBV29-1 many . TRBJ2-2
CASSFYRDRDTDTQYF TGCGCCAGCAGCTTCTACCGGGACAGAGACACAGATACGCAGTATTTT TRBV5-1 many TRBD1 TRBJ2-3
CASSLVSGNRKTQYF TGTGCCAGCAGTTTAGTATCAGGGAACAGGAAGACCCAGTACTTC TRBV28 . . TRBJ2-5
CGSSLAAGANYGYTF TGCGGCAGCAGCCTGGCGGCGGGAGCTAACTATGGCTACACCTTC TRBV5-1 once . TRBJ1-2
CASSLVTAQNTEAFF TGTGCCAGCAGCTTGGTAACAGCTCAGAACACTGAAGCTTTCTTT TRBV5-6 many . TRBJ1-1
CASSPRPGTTTYNEQFF TGTGCCAGTAGTCCGCGACCCGGGACGACTACCTACAATGAGCAGTTCTTC TRBV19 many . TRBJ2-1
CASSQTAGTFEQYF TGTGCCAGCAGTCAAACAGCGGGGACCTTCGAGCAGTACTTC TRBV7-9 many TRBD2 TRBJ2-7
CASSKSSGRASANEQFF TGCGCCAGCAGCAAGTCTAGCGGGAGGGCCTCGGCCAATGAGCAGTTCTTC TRBV5-1 many TRBD2 TRBJ2-1
CASSEREGEQYF TGTGCCAGCAGTGAAAGAGAGGGGGAGCAGTACTTC TRBV2 few . TRBJ2-7
CASSEYKSESYEQYF TGTGCCAGCAGTGAATATAAATCAGAATCCTACGAGCAGTACTTC TRBV25-1 many . TRBJ2-7
CASSLRWAGSISYNEQFF TGTGCCAGCAGCTTAAGATGGGCGGGATCAATCTCCTACAATGAGCAGTTCTTC TRBV11-2 many . TRBJ2-1
CASSLAPSGPDTQYF TGCGCCAGCAGCTTGGCCCCGTCTGGGCCTGATACGCAGTATTTT TRBV5-1 many . TRBJ2-3
CASSQDQGRGTDTQYF TGTGCCAGCAGCCAAGACCAGGGGAGGGGAACAGATACGCAGTATTTT TRBV4-2 many . TRBJ2-3
CSAVTSGRVSFNEQFF TGCAGTGCTGTTACTAGCGGGAGAGTCTCCTTCAATGAGCAGTTCTTC TRBV20-1 . TRBD2 TRBJ2-1
CSASGLMNTEAFF TGCAGTGCTAGTGGGCTGATGAACACTGAAGCTTTCTTT TRBV20-1 . . TRBJ1-1
CSAQTQGWDTEAFF TGCAGTGCTCAAACACAGGGGTGGGACACTGAAGCTTTCTTT TRBV20-1 many TRBD1 TRBJ1-1
CASSLDFRQGAEAFF TGCGCCAGCAGCTTGGACTTCCGACAGGGGGCTGAAGCTTTCTTT TRBV5-1 many TRBD1 TRBJ1-1
CTSRQGFDEQYF TGTACCAGCAGACAGGGGTTTGACGAGCAGTACTTC TRBV6-5 many TRBD1 TRBJ2-7
CASSQYGRGGTDTQYF TGTGCCAGCAGCCAATACGGGAGGGGGGGCACAGATACGCAGTATTTT TRBV3-1 many TRBD2 TRBJ2-3
CATTSGGVNTEAFF TGTGCCACCACCTCGGGGGGGGTGAACACTGAAGCTTTCTTT TRBV6-5 many . TRBJ1-1